This T cell receptor (beta chain) was documented in a study of cytomegalovirus exposure and HLA in healthy donors. Study-wide points: Cytomegalovirus-associated status was assigned to 150 or so TCR beta chains. For most subjects, TCR beta sequences were reported to predict HLA-A and HLA-B alleles with accuracy.

Each of the donors was a healthy bone marrow donor. PCR involved 60 Vbeta and 13 Jbeta primers. Profiled with immunoSEQ multiplex PCR; TCRdb holds only in-frame clones, not every one. Of some 220,000 clones listed, roughly four fifths are singletons. The CDR3 contains 16 residues. V shed 4 bases and J shed 5 bases, with 21 bases lying between them. Germline loops: CDR1 SGHNT, CDR2 YYREEE (reference sequence). As to this clone: What it recognizes is unknown.

The chain employs TRBV5-4 and TRBJ2-5; D is possibly TRBD1 (6 bases). The TCR was taken from a woman aged 40 to 55 in good health and CMV-seronegative. The sample taken for sequencing was PBMCs. CDR3: CASSAGRPGQGETQYF. CDR3 in DNA: TGTGCCAGCAGCGCGGGTCGACCCGGGCAGGGGGAGACCCAGTACTTC. The whole variable domain, remainder taken from reference TRBV5-4 and TRBJ2-5, is ETGVTQSPTHLIKTRGQQVTLRCSSQSGHNTVSWYQQALGQGPQFIFQYYREEENGRGNFPPRFSGLQFPNYSSELNVNALELDDSALYLCASSAGRPGQGETQYFGPGTRLLVL.